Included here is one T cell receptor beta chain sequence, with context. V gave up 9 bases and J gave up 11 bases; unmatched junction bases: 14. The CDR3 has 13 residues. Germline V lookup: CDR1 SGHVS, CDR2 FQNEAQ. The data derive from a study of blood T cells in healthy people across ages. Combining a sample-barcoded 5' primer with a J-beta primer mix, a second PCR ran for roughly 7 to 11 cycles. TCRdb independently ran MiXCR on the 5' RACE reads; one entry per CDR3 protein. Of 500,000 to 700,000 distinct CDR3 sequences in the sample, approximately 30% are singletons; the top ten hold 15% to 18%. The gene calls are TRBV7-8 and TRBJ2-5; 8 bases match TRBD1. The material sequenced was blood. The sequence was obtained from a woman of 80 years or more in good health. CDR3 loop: CASRPGGYNEQYF. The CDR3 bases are TGTGCCAGTCGGCCAGGGGGCTACAATGAGCAGTACTTC. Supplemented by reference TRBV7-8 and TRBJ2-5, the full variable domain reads GAGVSQSPRYKVAKRGQDVALRCDPISGHVSLFWYQQALGQGPEFLTYFQNEAQLDKSGLPSDRFFAERPEGSVSTLKIQRTQQEDSAVYLCASRPGGYNEQYFGPGTRLLVL.